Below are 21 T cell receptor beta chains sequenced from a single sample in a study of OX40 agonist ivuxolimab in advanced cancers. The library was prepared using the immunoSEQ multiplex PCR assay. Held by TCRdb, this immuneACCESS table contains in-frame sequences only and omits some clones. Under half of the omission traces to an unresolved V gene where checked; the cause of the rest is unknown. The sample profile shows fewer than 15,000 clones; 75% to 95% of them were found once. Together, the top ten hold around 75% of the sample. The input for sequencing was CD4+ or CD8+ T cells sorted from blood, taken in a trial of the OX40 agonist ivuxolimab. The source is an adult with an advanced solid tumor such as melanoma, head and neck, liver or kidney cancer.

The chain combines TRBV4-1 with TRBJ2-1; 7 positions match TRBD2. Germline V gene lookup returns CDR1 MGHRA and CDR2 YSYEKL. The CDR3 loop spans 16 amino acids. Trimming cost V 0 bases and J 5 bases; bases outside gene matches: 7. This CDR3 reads CASSQDPASGDNEQFF. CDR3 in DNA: TGCGCCAGCAGCCAAGATCCGGCTAGCGGTGACAATGAGCAGTTCTTC.

Here the CDR3 reads CAWSVSGPGNTIYF. The CDR3 DNA sequence: TGTGCCTGGAGTGTTAGTGGACCTGGAAACACCATATATTTT. The chain employs TRBV30 and TRBJ1-3; D gene uncertain. Deletions cut 0 bases from V and 2 bases from J, with 8 bases between. Germline V lookup: CDR1 GTSNPN, CDR2 SVGIG (reference sequence). CDR3 length: 14 amino acids.

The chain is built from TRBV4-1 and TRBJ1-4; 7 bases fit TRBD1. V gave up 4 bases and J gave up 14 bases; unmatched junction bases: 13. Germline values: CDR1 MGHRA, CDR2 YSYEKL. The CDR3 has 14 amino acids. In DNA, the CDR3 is TGCGCCAGCAGCCGCCGGGACAGTTACCTCGAGCTGTTTTTT. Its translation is CASSRRDSYLELFF.

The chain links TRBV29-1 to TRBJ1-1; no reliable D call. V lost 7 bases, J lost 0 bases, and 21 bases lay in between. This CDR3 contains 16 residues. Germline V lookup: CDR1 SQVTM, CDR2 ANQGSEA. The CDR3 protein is CSARVTVGWLNTEAFF. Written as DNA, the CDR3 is TGCAGCGCCCGAGTAACGGTCGGGTGGTTGAACACTGAAGCTTTCTTT. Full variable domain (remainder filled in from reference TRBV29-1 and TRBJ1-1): SAVISQKPSRDICQRGTSLTIQCQVDSQVTMMFWYRQQPGQSLTLIATANQGSEATYESGFVIDKFPISRPNLTFSTLTVSNMSPEDSSIYLCSARVTVGWLNTEAFFGQGTRLTVV.

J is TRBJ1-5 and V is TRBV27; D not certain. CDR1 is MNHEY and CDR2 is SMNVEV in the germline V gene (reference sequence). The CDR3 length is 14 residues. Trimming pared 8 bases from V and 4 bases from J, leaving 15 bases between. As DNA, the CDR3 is TGTGCCAGCGGCCTTCTCGCAAATAATCAGCCCCAGCATTTT. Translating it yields CASGLLANNQPQHF.

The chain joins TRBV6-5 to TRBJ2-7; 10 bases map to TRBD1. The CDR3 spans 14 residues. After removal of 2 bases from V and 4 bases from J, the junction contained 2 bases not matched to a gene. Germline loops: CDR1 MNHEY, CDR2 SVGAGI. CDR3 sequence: CASSYGTGAYEQYF. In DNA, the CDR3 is TGTGCCAGCAGTTACGGGACAGGGGCTTACGAGCAGTACTTC.

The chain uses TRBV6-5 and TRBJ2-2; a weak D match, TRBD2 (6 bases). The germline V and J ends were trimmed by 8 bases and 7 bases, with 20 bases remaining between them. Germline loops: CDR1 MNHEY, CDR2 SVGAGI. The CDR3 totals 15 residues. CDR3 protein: CASHPGLTLHGELFF. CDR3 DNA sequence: TGTGCCAGCCACCCTGGACTAACCTTACACGGGGAGCTGTTTTTT.

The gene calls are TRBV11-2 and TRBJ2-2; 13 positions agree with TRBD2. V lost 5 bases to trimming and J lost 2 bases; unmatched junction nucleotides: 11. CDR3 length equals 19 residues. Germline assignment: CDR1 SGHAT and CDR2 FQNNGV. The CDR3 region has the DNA TGTGCCAGCAGCCAAAGGACTAGCGGGAGCAGTCGTAACACCGGGGAGCTGTTTTTT. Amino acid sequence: CASSQRTSGSSRNTGELFF.

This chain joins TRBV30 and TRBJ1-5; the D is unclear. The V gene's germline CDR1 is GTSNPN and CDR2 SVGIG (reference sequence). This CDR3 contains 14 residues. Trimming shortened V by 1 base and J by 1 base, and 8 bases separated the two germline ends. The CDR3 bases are TGTGCCTGGAGTGCTGTTAGCAGCAATCAGCCCCAGCATTTT. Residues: CAWSAVSSNQPQHF. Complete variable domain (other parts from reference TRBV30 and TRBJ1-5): SQTIHQWPATLVQPVGSPLSLECTVEGTSNPNLYWYRQAAGRGLQLLFYSVGIGQISSEVPQNLSASRPQDRQFILSSKKLLLSDSGFYLCAWSAVSSNQPQHFGDGTRLSIL.

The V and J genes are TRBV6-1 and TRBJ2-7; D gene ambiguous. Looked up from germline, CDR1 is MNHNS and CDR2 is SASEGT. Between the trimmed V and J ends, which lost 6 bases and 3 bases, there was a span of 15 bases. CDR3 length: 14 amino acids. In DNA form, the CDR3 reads TGTGCCAGCAGGGGAAGCAGCCTATACTACGAGCAGTACTTC. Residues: CASRGSSLYYEQYF.

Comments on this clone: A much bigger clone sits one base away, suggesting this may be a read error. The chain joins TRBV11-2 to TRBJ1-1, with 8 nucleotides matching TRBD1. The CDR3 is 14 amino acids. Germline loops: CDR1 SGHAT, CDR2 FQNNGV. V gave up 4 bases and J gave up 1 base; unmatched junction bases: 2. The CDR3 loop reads CASSSGQGNTEAFF. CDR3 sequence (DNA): TGTGCCAGCAGCTCAGGACAGGGGAACACTGAAGCTTTCTTT. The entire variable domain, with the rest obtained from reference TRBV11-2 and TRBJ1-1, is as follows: EAGVAQSPRYKIIEKRQSVAFWCNPISGHATLYWYQQILGQGPKLLIQFQNNGVVDDSQLPKDRFSAERLKGVDSTLKIQPAKLEDSAVYLCASSSGQGNTEAFFGQGTRLTVV.

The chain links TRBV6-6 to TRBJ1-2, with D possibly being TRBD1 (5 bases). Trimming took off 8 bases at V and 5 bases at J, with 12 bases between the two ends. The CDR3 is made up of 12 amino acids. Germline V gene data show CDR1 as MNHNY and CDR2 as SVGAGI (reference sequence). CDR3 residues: CASFGARYGYTF. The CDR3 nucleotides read TGTGCCAGCTTCGGGGCGCGGTATGGCTACACCTTC.

This CDR3 reads CASSQGTNQPQHF. The CDR3, as DNA: TGCGCCAGCAGCCAGGGGACAAATCAGCCCCAGCATTTT. The rearrangement uses TRBV4-1 and TRBJ1-5; the D gene is possibly TRBD1 (6 bases). Trimming took 3 bases from V and 4 from J, leaving 7 bases between them. The CDR3 consists of 13 residues. CDR1 is MGHRA, CDR2 YSYEKL, per germline.

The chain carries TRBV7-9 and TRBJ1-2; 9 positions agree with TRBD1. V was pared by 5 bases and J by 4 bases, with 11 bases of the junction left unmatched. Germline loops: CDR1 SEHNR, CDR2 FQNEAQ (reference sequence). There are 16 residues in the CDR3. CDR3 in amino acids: CASSPAGQGDLYGYTF. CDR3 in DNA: TGTGCCAGCAGCCCCGCGGGACAGGGAGACCTCTATGGCTACACCTTC.

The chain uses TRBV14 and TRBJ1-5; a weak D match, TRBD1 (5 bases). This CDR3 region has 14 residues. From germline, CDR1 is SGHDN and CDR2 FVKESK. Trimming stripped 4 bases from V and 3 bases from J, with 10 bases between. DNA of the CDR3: TGTGCCAGCAGCCGTCAGGGAATCAATCAGCCCCAGCATTTT. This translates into CASSRQGINQPQHF.

For the CDR3, the DNA is TGTGCCAGCAGCCCGGACAGGTGGGGCGAGCAGTACTTC. This translates into CASSPDRWGEQYF. The chain carries TRBV14 and TRBJ2-7; 7 bases align to TRBD1. The CDR3 sequence is 13 residues long. CDR1 and CDR2 (germline): SGHDN, FVKESK. The V gene end was trimmed by 4 bases and the J gene end by 6 bases; junction bases not matched to a gene: 6.

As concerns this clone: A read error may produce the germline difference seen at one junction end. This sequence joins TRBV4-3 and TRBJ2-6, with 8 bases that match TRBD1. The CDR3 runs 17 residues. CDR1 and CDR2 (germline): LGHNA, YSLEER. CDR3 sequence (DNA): TGCGCCAACAGCCAAGTCCGGACAGGGCTTGGGGCCAACGTCCTGACTTTC. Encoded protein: CANSQVRTGLGANVLTF.

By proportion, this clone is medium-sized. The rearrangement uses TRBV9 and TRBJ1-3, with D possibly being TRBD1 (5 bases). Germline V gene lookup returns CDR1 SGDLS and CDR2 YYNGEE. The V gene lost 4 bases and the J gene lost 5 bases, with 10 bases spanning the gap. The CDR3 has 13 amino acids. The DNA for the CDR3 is TGTGCCAGCAGCTCGACAGTCCGAAACACCATATATTTT. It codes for CASSSTVRNTIYF.

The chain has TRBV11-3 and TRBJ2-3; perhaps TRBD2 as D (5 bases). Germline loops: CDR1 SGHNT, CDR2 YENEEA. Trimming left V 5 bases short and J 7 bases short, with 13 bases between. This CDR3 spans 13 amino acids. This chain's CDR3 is CASSETTGYTQYF. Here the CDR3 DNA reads TGTGCCAGCAGCGAGACTACTGGGTATACGCAGTATTTT.

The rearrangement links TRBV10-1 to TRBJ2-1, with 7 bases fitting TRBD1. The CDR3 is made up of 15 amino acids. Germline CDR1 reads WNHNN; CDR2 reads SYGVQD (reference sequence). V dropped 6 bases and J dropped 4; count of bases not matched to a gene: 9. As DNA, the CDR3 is TGCGCCAGCAGAAAGGGGGCGCCGGGGTACAATGAGCAGTTCTTC. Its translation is CASRKGAPGYNEQFF.

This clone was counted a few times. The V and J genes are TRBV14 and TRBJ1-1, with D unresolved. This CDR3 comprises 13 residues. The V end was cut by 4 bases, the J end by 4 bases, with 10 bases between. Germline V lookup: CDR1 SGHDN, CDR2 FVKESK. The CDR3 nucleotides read TGTGCCAGCAGCCGTATGGAGGCCACTGAAGCTTTCTTT. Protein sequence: CASSRMEATEAFF.